These 32 T cell receptor beta chains originate from one sample sequenced in a study of CD8+CD57+ T cells in acquired aplastic anemia. The study profiled TCR beta VDJ and CDR3 using genomic DNA as template. MiXCR, run by TCRdb on the reads, gives a single entry per CDR3 protein. The sample records about 160,000 distinct CDR3 sequences, 45% to 55% being singletons. Patients chosen for sequencing had shown CD8+CD57+ cell expansion by flow cytometry. Sequenced material: sorted CD4+, CD8+, or CD8+CD57+ T cells (not recorded which) from PBMCs. These receptors were taken from a human donor with aplastic anemia.

The chain couples TRBV30 to TRBJ2-5, with a possible D match to TRBD1 (5 bases). This CDR3 contains 13 residues. Trimming pared 2 bases from V and 2 bases from J, leaving 9 bases between. Germline-derived CDR1 and CDR2 are GTSNPN and SVGIG (reference sequence). The CDR3 is CAWSLGLQETQYF. The CDR3 coding sequence is TGTGCCTGGAGTCTGGGGCTACAAGAGACCCAGTACTTC.

This clonotype was picked up many times. The CDR3 nucleotides read TGTGCCAGCAGTTGGGCGTGGGGTAGTCAGCCCCAGCATTTT. Amino acid sequence: CASSWAWGSQPQHF. The chain joins TRBV27 to TRBJ1-5; D gene uncertain. CDR3 size: 14 residues. Germline-derived CDR1 and CDR2 are MNHEY and SMNVEV (reference sequence). The V end lost 4 bases, the J end lost 6 bases, and 13 bases lay between the germline ends.

This clonotype was seen a handful of times. This rearrangement joins TRBV6-1 to TRBJ2-3, with TRBD2 identical over 7 bases. CDR3 length: 16 residues. J gave up 3 bases and V 5 bases, and 11 bases lay outside the gene matches. The V gene's germline CDR1 is MNHNS and CDR2 SASEGT. CDR3 loop: CASSTPRSGKTDTQYF. The CDR3 coding sequence is TGTGCCAGCAGTACTCCCCGCAGCGGGAAGACAGATACGCAGTATTTT.

This clonotype was observed many times. This rearrangement joins TRBV11-2 to TRBJ2-1, with 9 bases matching TRBD1. J was trimmed by 7 bases and V by 6 bases; bases with no gene match: 13. CDR3 length equals 16 residues. CDR1 is SGHAT, CDR2 FQNNGV, per germline. The CDR3 DNA is TGTGCCAGCAGTATAAGCGGAACAGGGGGCTCGAATGAGCAGTTCTTC. Translated: CASSISGTGGSNEQFF.

J is TRBJ1-1 and V is TRBV19; the D gene is possibly TRBD1 (6 bases). The length of the CDR3 is 13 residues. CDR1 is LNHDA and CDR2 is SQIVND in the germline V gene (reference sequence). Deletions cut 1 base from V and 7 bases from J, with 10 bases between. The CDR3 region is CASSIGQVNEAFF. The DNA of the CDR3 is TGTGCCAGTAGTATAGGACAGGTGAATGAAGCTTTCTTT.

This clonotype was recorded at least ten times. The gene calls are TRBV12-3 or TRBV12-4 and TRBJ2-2; D gene uncertain. Trimming took 3 bases from V and 0 from J, leaving 8 bases between them. The CDR3 consists of 15 residues. The CDR3 sequence: CASSFTGTNTGELFF. In DNA form, the CDR3 reads TGTGCCAGCAGTTTCACGGGTACGAACACCGGGGAGCTGTTTTTT.

The chain couples TRBV30 to TRBJ1-2; D remains unclear. Deletions cut 2 bases from V and 6 bases from J, with 10 bases between. The CDR3 is 12 amino acids. Germline V gives CDR1 GTSNPN, CDR2 SVGIG (reference sequence). This chain's CDR3 is CAWSLVGNGYTF. The CDR3 DNA sequence: TGTGCCTGGAGTCTAGTGGGGAATGGCTACACCTTC.

This chain links TRBV28 with TRBJ2-1; D possibly matches TRBD1 or TRBD2 (5 bases each). V was shortened by 10 bases and J by 6 bases, with 16 bases between the two germline ends. The length of the CDR3 is 13 residues. Germline-derived CDR1 and CDR2 are MDHEN and SYDVKM. CDR3 in amino acids: CATRQSGINEQFF. The CDR3 DNA is TGTGCCACCCGACAGTCCGGGATCAATGAGCAGTTCTTC.

This clonotype was seen at least ten times. CDR3 nucleotide sequence: TGTGCCAGCAGCTTGTCAACAAATAGCAATCAGCCCCAGCATTTT. Its translation is CASSLSTNSNQPQHF. The chain is built from TRBV5-5 and TRBJ1-5; D remains unclear. This CDR3 comprises 15 residues. From germline, CDR1 is SGHKS and CDR2 YYEKEE (reference sequence). With 1 base removed from V and 0 bases from J, the gap between germline ends came to 8 bases.

The chain joins TRBV29-1 to TRBJ1-4, with a possible D match to TRBD1 (5 bases). Trimming took off 2 bases at V and 11 bases at J, with 15 bases between the two ends. Germline CDR1 SQVTM, CDR2 ANQGSEA. The CDR3 is 13 residues long. CDR3 bases: TGCAGCGTTGAAATGCCTCTACAGGCGAAACTGTTTTTT. This codes for CSVEMPLQAKLFF.

This clonotype was counted at least ten times. The V and J genes are TRBV27 and TRBJ2-7; D might be TRBD1 or TRBD2, each matching 6 bases. V was clipped by 6 bases and J by 2 bases, with 17 bases between them. Per the germline V gene, CDR1 is MNHEY and CDR2 is SMNVEV (reference sequence). The CDR3 totals 15 residues. This CDR3 is CASSPRRDIAYEQYF. The DNA of the CDR3 is TGTGCCAGCAGCCCCCGGCGGGACATAGCCTACGAGCAGTACTTC.

The chain uses TRBV20-1 and TRBJ2-5, with D tentatively TRBD2 (6 bases). The germline V gene has CDR1 DFQATT and CDR2 SNEGSKA (reference sequence). V lost 5 bases and J lost 2, with 9 bases in between. The CDR3 is 12 amino acids. The CDR3 nucleotides are TGCAGTGCTTCTGGGGGGCAAGAGACCCAGTACTTC. As protein: CSASGGQETQYF.

The chain carries TRBV2 and TRBJ1-1, with TRBD1 matching over 9 bases. V lost 1 base, J lost 6 bases, and 3 bases stayed unmatched. The CDR3 totals 14 residues. Germline assignment: CDR1 SNHLY and CDR2 FYNNEI. This CDR3 reads CASSEGYRGPEAFF. As DNA, the CDR3 is TGTGCCAGCAGTGAAGGGTACAGGGGGCCTGAAGCTTTCTTT.

As to this clonotype: It may be a read error: a sequence one base away is much more abundant. The V gene is TRBV5-1, the J gene TRBJ1-4; D unresolved. The CDR3 contains 15 residues. Germline-derived CDR1 and CDR2 are SGHRS and YFSETQ. The CDR3 nucleotides read TGCGCCAGCAGCTTGATGGGGTCAGGTAATGGAAAACTGTTTTTT. As protein: CASSLMGSGNGKLFF.

Concerning this clonotype: A much larger clone lies one base from this, so it may be a read error. V gene TRBV5-1 combines with J gene TRBJ2-1; TRBD2 agrees at 7 bases. The CDR3 spans 15 residues. The germline CDR1 and CDR2 sequences are SGHRS and YFSETQ. The junction had 6 bases not matched to a gene; V was cut back by 6 bases and J by 0 bases. The CDR3 reads CASNPGGSSYNEQFF. CDR3 DNA sequence: TGCGCCAGCAATCCGGGGGGTAGCTCCTACAATGAGCAGTTCTTC.

This clonotype was seen ten or more times. The chain carries TRBV12-3 or TRBV12-4 and TRBJ1-6, with 10 bases lining up with TRBD1. The CDR3 runs 15 residues. Trimming cost V 5 bases and J 7 bases; bases outside gene matches: 5. CDR3 loop: CASSEGQGMNSPLHF. The CDR3, as DNA: TGTGCCAGCAGTGAGGGACAGGGGATGAATTCACCCCTCCACTTT.

The chain joins TRBV15 to TRBJ1-4; TRBD1 is a possible D gene (6 bases). Germline loops: CDR1 LNHNV, CDR2 YYDKDF (reference sequence). V dropped 5 bases and J dropped 5 bases, with 12 bases sitting between them. The CDR3 has 14 residues. Here the CDR3 DNA reads TGTGCCACCAGCGGTAGAACAGGGAATGAAAAACTGTTTTTT. This sequence encodes CATSGRTGNEKLFF.

This clonotype has a count of ten or more. The CDR3 sequence is CASSSAGTAYGYTF. CDR3 in DNA: TGTGCCAGCAGCTCTGCCGGGACAGCCTATGGCTACACCTTC. The chain recombines TRBV5-4 with TRBJ1-2, with 7 positions matching TRBD1. The V gene's germline CDR1 is SGHNT and CDR2 YYREEE (reference sequence). This CDR3 is built from 14 residues. V shed 3 bases, J shed 4 bases, and the junction held 6 bases outside the gene matches.

This clonotype appeared a single time. The chain uses TRBV24-1 and TRBJ1-5; 9 nucleotides align to TRBD1. This CDR3 spans 15 amino acids. V lost 4 bases and J lost 5; bases outside the gene matches: 5. The germline V gene has CDR1 KGHDR and CDR2 SFDVKD. Written as DNA, the CDR3 is TGTGCCACCAGTGACCCTACAGGGGGCCATCAGCCCCAGCATTTT. Translated, it gives CATSDPTGGHQPQHF.

This clonotype was seen a few times. This chain links TRBV7-2 with TRBJ2-7; tentative D call: TRBD2 (6 bases). Trimming stripped 5 bases from V and 4 bases from J, with 21 bases between. The CDR3 has 16 amino acids. Germline V lookup: CDR1 SGHTA, CDR2 FQGNSA. CDR3: CASSLKDSPGTYEQYF. The DNA for the CDR3 is TGTGCCAGCAGCCTTAAAGACTCTCCCGGGACTTACGAGCAGTACTTC. Using reference TRBV7-2 and TRBJ2-7 for the parts outside the CDR3, the full variable domain is GAGVSQSPSNKVTEKGKDVELRCDPISGHTALYWYRQSLGQGLEFLIYFQGNSAPDKSGLPSDRFSAERTGGSVSTLTIQRTQQEDSAVYLCASSLKDSPGTYEQYFGPGTRLTVT.

This rearrangement joins TRBV5-5 to TRBJ1-6; no reliable D call. The CDR3 runs 14 residues. V shed 7 bases and J shed 10 bases, with 18 bases lying between them. The germline V gene has CDR1 SGHKS and CDR2 YYEKEE (reference sequence). As DNA, the CDR3 is TGTGCCAGCCTCTCGCAGGACGGAGTATCACCCCTCCACTTT. Translating gives CASLSQDGVSPLHF.

The CDR3 DNA sequence: TGTGCCACCAGTGGACTAGCGGGAGGGAAGGAGACCCAGTACTTC. Protein sequence: CATSGLAGGKETQYF. This chain uses TRBV24-1 with TRBJ2-5; 14 positions match TRBD2. V lost 5 bases to trimming and J lost 5 bases; unmatched junction nucleotides: 3. The CDR3 has 15 amino acids. CDR1 is KGHDR, CDR2 SFDVKD, per germline.

This clonotype was seen ten or more times. The V and J genes are TRBV5-4 and TRBJ2-7; 9 bases are shared with TRBD1. CDR1 and CDR2 (germline): SGHNT, YYREEE (reference sequence). Trimming took 5 bases from V and 7 from J; bases not matched to a gene: 10. The CDR3 totals 14 residues. The CDR3 is CASSSLQGAFEQYF. The DNA for the CDR3 is TGTGCCAGCAGTTCGCTACAGGGGGCGTTTGAGCAGTACTTC.

V and J are TRBV25-1 and TRBJ2-1; D is unclear. The V gene lost 8 bases and the J gene lost 5 bases, with 7 bases spanning the gap. This CDR3 comprises 11 residues. Germline V gene sequence: CDR1 MGHDK, CDR2 SYGVNS. CDR3 DNA: TGTGCCAGCGGATCCCACAATGAGCAGTTCTTC. This translates into CASGSHNEQFF.

The sample holds many counts of this clonotype. This rearrangement joins TRBV4-3 to TRBJ2-2, with D tentatively TRBD1 or TRBD2 (6 bases each). CDR3 length equals 14 residues. The germline CDR1 and CDR2 sequences are LGHNA and YSLEER. The ends were cut back, 0 bases at V and 7 bases at J, with 9 bases in the middle. CDR3 loop: CASSQEGGHGELFF. CDR3 DNA: TGCGCCAGCAGCCAAGAAGGGGGGCACGGGGAGCTGTTTTTT.

This sequence joins TRBV7-9 and TRBJ2-3; D tentatively reads TRBD1 or TRBD2 (5 bases each). Germline CDR1 SEHNR, CDR2 FQNEAQ (reference sequence). Trimming pared 6 bases from V and 1 base from J, leaving 11 bases between. This CDR3 region has 14 residues. CDR3 coding DNA: TGTGCCAGCAGGGGACCTTTTGGCACAGATACGCAGTATTTT. Translation: CASRGPFGTDTQYF.

Comment on this clonotype: This may stem from a read error, because a much larger clone lies one nucleotide away. CDR3 residues: CASSQTTGNQTQHF. For the CDR3, the DNA is TGCGCCAGCAGCCAGACGACAGGGAATCAGACCCAGCATTTT. The J gene is TRBJ1-5, the V gene TRBV4-3; 7 nucleotides align to TRBD1. Per germline, CDR1 LGHNA and CDR2 YSLEER. The CDR3 extends over 14 amino acids.

In the case of this clonotype: A read error may be the cause here, since a much bigger clone is one base away. The V gene is TRBV12-3 or TRBV12-4, the J gene TRBJ1-1, with D tentatively TRBD1 (6 bases). CDR3 length equals 14 residues. The CDR3 sequence is CASRSYRDRADAFF. As DNA, the CDR3 is TGTGCCAGCAGAAGCTACAGGGATCGCGCTGACGCTTTCTTT.

The V call is TRBV7-2, the J call TRBJ2-3; D not certain. There are 13 residues in the CDR3. Germline V lookup: CDR1 SGHTA, CDR2 FQGNSA. V was trimmed by 3 bases and J by 2 bases, leaving 6 bases between them. DNA for the CDR3: TGTGCCAGCAGCTTGAAATTCACAGATACGCAGTATTTT. It is translated as CASSLKFTDTQYF.

The chain couples TRBV29-1 to TRBJ2-7; D is uncertain. CDR1 is SQVTM, CDR2 ANQGSEA, per germline. The CDR3 contains 11 residues. V lost 6 bases to trimming and J lost 3 bases, with 9 bases between them. CDR3 in DNA: TGCAGCGTAAGGAATCACTACGAGCAGTACTTC. Its protein product is CSVRNHYEQYF.

This clonotype was observed at least ten times. The V call is TRBV28, the J call TRBJ1-2; perhaps TRBD1 as D (6 bases). Germline V lookup: CDR1 MDHEN, CDR2 SYDVKM. The germline V and J ends were trimmed by 11 bases and 2 bases, with 15 bases remaining between them. CDR3 size: 13 residues. The CDR3 reads CAHRDDKNYGYTF. Written as DNA, the CDR3 is TGTGCCCACAGGGATGATAAAAACTATGGCTACACCTTC.

The chain employs TRBV7-2 and TRBJ1-2; possibly TRBD1 for D (5 bases). CDR1 is SGHTA, CDR2 FQGNSA, per germline. CDR3 length: 15 residues. The V gene lost 1 base and the J gene lost 7 bases, with 16 bases spanning the gap. CDR3 sequence reads: CASSLGWFQRGGYTF. The CDR3 bases are TGTGCCAGCAGCTTAGGTTGGTTTCAAAGGGGTGGCTACACCTTC.